What follows are 4 T cell receptor beta chains derived from one specimen sequenced in a study of blood T cell repertoires in COVID-19. The method was immunoSEQ multiplex PCR; TCRdb's version includes in-frame clones alone and lacks a portion of them. The sample yields about 62,000 clones, 80% to 90% seen once. Sequenced: peripheral blood. These receptors were obtained from a human donor in a cohort sampled during active COVID-19.

This clone was picked up a small number of times. V is TRBV5-1 and J is TRBJ1-2, with a tentative D call TRBD1 (6 bases). In germline, CDR1 is SGHRS, CDR2 YFSETQ. Between the trimmed V and J ends, which lost 4 bases and 4 bases, there was a span of 20 bases. This CDR3 comprises 16 residues. The CDR3 loop is CASSADSPGQIYGYTF. CDR3 in DNA: TGCGCCAGCAGCGCAGATAGCCCTGGACAGATCTATGGCTACACCTTC.

The genes are TRBV7-2 and TRBJ2-7; the match to TRBD2 covers 9 bases. Trimming cost V 5 bases and J 4 bases; bases outside gene matches: 9. Per germline, CDR1 SGHTA and CDR2 FQGNSA. This CDR3 region has 15 residues. CDR3 DNA: TGTGCCAGCAGCGGGATTAGCGGGAGTCAGTACGAGCAGTACTTC. Its translation: CASSGISGSQYEQYF. Using reference TRBV7-2 and TRBJ2-7 for the parts outside the CDR3, the full variable domain is GAGVSQSPSNKVTEKGKDVELRCDPISGHTALYWYRQSLGQGLEFLIYFQGNSAPDKSGLPSDRFSAERTGGSVSTLTIQRTQQEDSAVYLCASSGISGSQYEQYFGPGTRLTVT.

The rearrangement uses TRBV19 and TRBJ1-5, with TRBD1 matching over 9 bases. CDR1 LNHDA and CDR2 SQIVND come from the germline V gene (reference sequence). With 8 bases clipped from V and 7 bases from J, the junction kept 12 bases outside the gene matches. The CDR3 consists of 15 residues. In DNA, the CDR3 is TGTGCCAGTGACGCCCGGGACAGGGTGGGGCAGCCCCAGCATTTT. Its translation is CASDARDRVGQPQHF.

The chain links TRBV10-3 to TRBJ2-1; TRBD1 aligns across 7 bases. The V gene's germline CDR1 is ENHRY and CDR2 SYGVKD. The length of the CDR3 is 16 residues. V gave up 3 bases and J gave up 5 bases; unmatched junction bases: 10. This CDR3 reads CAISDFGQAHNNEQFF. In DNA form, the CDR3 reads TGTGCCATCAGTGATTTCGGACAGGCACATAACAATGAGCAGTTCTTC.